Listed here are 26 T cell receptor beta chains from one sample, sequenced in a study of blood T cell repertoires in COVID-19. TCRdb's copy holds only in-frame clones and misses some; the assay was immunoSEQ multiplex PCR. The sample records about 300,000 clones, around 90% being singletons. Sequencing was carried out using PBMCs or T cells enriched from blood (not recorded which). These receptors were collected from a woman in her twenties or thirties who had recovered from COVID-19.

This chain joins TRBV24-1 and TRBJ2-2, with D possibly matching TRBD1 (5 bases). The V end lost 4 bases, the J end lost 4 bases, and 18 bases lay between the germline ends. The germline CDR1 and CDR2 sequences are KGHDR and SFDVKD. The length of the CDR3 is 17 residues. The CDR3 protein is CATSDPSSDSGTGELFF. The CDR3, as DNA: TGTGCCACCAGTGACCCGTCCTCAGACAGTGGCACCGGGGAGCTGTTTTTT.

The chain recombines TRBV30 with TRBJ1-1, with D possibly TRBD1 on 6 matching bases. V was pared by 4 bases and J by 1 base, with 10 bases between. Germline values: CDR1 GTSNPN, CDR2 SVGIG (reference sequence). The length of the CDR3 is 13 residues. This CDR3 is CAWNYRENTEAFF. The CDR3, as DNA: TGTGCCTGGAACTACAGGGAGAACACTGAAGCTTTCTTT.

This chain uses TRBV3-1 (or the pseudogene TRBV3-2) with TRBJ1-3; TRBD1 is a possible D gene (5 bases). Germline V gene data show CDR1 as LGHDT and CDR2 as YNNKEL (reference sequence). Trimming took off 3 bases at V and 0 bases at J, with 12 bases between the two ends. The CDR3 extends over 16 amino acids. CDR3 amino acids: CASSHFVGGSGNTIYF. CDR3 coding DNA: TGTGCCAGCAGCCATTTCGTCGGGGGCTCTGGAAACACCATATATTTT.

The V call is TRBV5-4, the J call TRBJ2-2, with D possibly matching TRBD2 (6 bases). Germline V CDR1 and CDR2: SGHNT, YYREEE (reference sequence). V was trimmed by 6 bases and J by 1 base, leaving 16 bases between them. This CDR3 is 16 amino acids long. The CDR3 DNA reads TGTGCCAGCAAAGTGGAGGGCACGGGGAACACCGGGGAGCTGTTTTTT. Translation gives CASKVEGTGNTGELFF. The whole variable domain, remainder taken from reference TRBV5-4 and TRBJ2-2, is ETGVTQSPTHLIKTRGQQVTLRCSSQSGHNTVSWYQQALGQGPQFIFQYYREEENGRGNFPPRFSGLQFPNYSSELNVNALELDDSALYLCASKVEGTGNTGELFFGEGSRLTVL.

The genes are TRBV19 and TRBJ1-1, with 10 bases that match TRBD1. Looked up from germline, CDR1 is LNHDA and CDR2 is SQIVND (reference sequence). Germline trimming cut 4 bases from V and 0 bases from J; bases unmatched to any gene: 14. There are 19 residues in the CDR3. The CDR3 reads CASSNPRLPGQGMNTEAFF. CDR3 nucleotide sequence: TGTGCCAGTAGTAACCCTAGGTTACCGGGACAGGGGATGAACACTGAAGCTTTCTTT.

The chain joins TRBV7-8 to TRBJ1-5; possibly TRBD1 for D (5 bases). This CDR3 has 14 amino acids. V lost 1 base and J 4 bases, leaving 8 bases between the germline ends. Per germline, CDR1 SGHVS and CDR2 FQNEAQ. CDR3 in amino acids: CASSLGQINQPQHF. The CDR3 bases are TGTGCCAGCAGCTTAGGACAGATTAATCAGCCCCAGCATTTT.

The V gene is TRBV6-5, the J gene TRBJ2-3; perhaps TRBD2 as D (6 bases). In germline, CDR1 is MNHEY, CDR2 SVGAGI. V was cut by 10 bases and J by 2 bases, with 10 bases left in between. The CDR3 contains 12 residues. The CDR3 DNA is TGTGCCACCGCGGGATTCACAGATACGCAGTATTTT. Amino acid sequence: CATAGFTDTQYF.

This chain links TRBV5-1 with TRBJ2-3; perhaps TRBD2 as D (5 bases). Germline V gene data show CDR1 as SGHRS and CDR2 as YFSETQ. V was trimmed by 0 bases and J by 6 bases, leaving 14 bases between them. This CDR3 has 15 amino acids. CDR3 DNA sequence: TGCGCCAGCAGCTTGGTGGCCCTGGAGGAGGATACGCAGTATTTT. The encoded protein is CASSLVALEEDTQYF.

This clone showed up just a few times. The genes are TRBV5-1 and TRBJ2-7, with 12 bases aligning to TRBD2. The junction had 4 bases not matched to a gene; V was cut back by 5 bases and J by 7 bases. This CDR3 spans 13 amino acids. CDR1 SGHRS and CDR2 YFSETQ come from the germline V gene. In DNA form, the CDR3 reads TGCGCCAGCAGTCAAGGACTAGCGGGAGAGCAGTACTTC. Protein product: CASSQGLAGEQYF.

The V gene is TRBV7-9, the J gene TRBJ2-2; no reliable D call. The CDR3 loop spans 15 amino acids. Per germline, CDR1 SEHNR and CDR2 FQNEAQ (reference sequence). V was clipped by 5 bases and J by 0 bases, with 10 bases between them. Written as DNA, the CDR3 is TGTGCCAGCAGCCCCCCCGGGTCGAACACCGGGGAGCTGTTTTTT. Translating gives CASSPPGSNTGELFF.

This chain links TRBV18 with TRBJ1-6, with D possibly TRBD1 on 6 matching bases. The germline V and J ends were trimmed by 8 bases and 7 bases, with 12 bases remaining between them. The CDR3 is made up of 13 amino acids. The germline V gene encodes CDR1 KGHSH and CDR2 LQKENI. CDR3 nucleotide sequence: TGTGCCAGCACAGGGACGGGGAATTCACCCCTCCACTTT. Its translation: CASTGTGNSPLHF. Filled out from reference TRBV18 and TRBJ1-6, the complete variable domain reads NAGVMQNPRHLVRRRGQEARLRCSPMKGHSHVYWYRQLPEEGLKFMVYLQKENIIDESGMPKERFSAEFPKEGPSILRIQQVVRGDSAAYFCASTGTGNSPLHFGNGTRLTVT.

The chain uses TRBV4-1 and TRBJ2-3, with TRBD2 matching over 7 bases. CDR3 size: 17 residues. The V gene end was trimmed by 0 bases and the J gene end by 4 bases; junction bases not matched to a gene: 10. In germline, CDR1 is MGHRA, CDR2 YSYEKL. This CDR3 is CASSQDGGGTLADTQYF. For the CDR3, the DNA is TGCGCCAGCAGCCAAGACGGCGGGGGAACTCTCGCAGATACGCAGTATTTT.

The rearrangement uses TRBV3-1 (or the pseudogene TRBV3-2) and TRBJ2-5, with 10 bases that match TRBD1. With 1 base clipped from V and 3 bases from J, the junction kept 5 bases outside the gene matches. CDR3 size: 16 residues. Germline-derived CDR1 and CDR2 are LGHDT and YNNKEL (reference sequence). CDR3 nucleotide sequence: TGTGCCAGCAGCCAAGCGGGACAGGGGTTTAAAGAGACCCAGTACTTC. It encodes CASSQAGQGFKETQYF.

CDR3 DNA sequence: TGTGCCAGTAGTAAATACGGGTCGGTCCAGAGCAATCAGCCCCAGCATTTT. It codes for CASSKYGSVQSNQPQHF. V is TRBV19 and J is TRBJ1-5; unclear D gene. The V end lost 4 bases, the J end lost 1 base, and 17 bases lay between the germline ends. In germline, CDR1 is LNHDA, CDR2 SQIVND (reference sequence). This CDR3 has 17 amino acids.

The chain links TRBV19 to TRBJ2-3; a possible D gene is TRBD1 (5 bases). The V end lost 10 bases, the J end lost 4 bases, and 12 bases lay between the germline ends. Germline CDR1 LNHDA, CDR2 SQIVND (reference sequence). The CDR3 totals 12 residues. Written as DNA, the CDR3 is TGTGCCACTAAAGGGGTCCCAGATACGCAGTATTTT. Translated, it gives CATKGVPDTQYF.

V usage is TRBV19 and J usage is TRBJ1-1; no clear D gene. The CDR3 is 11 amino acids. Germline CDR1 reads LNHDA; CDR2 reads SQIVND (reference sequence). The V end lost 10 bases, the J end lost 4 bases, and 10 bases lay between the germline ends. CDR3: CATESGTEAFF. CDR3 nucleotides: TGTGCCACCGAATCGGGCACTGAAGCTTTCTTT.

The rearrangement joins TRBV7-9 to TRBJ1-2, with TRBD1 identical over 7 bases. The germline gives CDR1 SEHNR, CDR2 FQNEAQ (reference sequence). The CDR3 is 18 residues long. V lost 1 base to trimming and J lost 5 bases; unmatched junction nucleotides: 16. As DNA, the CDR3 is TGTGCCAGCAGCTTAGTGTTAACCGCTGACAGGGAGGAGTATGGCTACACCTTC. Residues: CASSLVLTADREEYGYTF.

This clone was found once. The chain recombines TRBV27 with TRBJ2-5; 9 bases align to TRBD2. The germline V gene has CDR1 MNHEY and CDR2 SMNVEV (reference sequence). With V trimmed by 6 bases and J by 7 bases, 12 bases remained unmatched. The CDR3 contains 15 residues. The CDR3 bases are TGTGCCAGCAGCCGGCTAGGGACAGCGGGGGGGACCCAGTACTTC. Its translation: CASSRLGTAGGTQYF.

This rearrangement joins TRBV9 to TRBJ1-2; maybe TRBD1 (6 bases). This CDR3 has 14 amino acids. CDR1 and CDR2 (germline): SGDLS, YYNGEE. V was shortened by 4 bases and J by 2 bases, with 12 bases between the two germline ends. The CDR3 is CASSLDSYNYGYTF. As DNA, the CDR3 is TGTGCCAGCAGCCTGGACAGCTACAACTATGGCTACACCTTC.

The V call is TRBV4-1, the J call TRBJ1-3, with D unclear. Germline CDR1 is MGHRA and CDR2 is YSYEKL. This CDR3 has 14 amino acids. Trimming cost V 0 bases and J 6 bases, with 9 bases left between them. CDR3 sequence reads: CASSQEYGANTIYF. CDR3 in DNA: TGCGCCAGCAGCCAAGAGTATGGAGCAAACACCATATATTTT.

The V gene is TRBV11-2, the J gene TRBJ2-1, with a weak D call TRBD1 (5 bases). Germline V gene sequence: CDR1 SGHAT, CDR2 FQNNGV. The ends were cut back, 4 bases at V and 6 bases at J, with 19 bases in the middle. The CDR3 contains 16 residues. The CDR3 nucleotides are TGTGCCAGCAGCTCGACAGTAAACAATATTCCCAATGAGCAGTTCTTC. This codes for CASSSTVNNIPNEQFF.

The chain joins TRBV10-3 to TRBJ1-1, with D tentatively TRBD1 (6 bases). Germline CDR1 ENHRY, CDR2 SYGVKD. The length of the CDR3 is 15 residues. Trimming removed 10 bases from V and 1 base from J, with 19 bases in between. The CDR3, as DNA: TGTGCCACCAAGCCAGGGGAAGGAGGGAACACTGAAGCTTTCTTT. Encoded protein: CATKPGEGGNTEAFF.

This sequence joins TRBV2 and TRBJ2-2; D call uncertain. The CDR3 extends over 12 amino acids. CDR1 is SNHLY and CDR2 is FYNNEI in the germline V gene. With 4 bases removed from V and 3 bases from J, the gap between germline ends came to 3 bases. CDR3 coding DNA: TGTGCCAGCAGTGTCTACACCGGGGAGCTGTTTTTT. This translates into CASSVYTGELFF. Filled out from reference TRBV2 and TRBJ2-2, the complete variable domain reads EPEVTQTPSHQVTQMGQEVILRCVPISNHLYFYWYRQILGQKVEFLVSFYNNEISEKSEIFDDQFSVERPDGSNFTLKIRSTKLEDSAMYFCASSVYTGELFFGEGSRLTVL.

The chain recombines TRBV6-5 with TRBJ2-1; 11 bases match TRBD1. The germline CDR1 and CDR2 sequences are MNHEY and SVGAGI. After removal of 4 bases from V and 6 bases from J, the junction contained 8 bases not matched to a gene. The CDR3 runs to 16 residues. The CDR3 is CASSFTSGTGGNEQFF. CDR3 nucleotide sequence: TGTGCCAGCAGTTTTACCTCCGGGACAGGGGGCAATGAGCAGTTCTTC.

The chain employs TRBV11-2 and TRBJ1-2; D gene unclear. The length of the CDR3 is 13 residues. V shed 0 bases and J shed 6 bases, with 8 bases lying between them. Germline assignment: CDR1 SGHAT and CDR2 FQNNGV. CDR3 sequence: CASSLDSHHGYTF. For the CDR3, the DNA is TGTGCCAGCAGCTTAGACAGTCATCATGGCTACACCTTC.

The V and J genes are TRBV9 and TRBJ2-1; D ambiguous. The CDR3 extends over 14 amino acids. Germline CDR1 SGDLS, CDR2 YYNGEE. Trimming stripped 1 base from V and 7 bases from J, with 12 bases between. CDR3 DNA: TGTGCCAGCAGCGTATCCCCCGCCGGGAATGAGCAGTTCTTC. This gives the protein CASSVSPAGNEQFF.